This TCR beta chain was recovered during a study of PD-1 blockade in mismatch repair-deficient tumors. This clone appeared once. Assay: immunoSEQ multiplex PCR; the TCRdb copy retains only in-frame clones and omits some. This table has some 100,000 clones, 65% to 85% appearing once. Mismatch repair deficiency was confirmed in all patients, by PCR or immunohistochemistry. TCR sequencing covered a few patients who responded to pembrolizumab. Material: peripheral blood, obtained 35 to 37 weeks after starting pembrolizumab. This TCR derives from an adult with mismatch repair-deficient cancer.

CDR3 nucleotides: TGCGCCAGCAGCTTGGACCCCCCCACTAGCGCGCTGTACGAGCAGTACTTC. Translation: CASSLDPPTSALYEQYF. The genes are TRBV5-1 and TRBJ2-7; TRBD2 matches 7 bases. V shed 0 bases, J shed 4 bases, and the junction held 13 bases outside the gene matches. The CDR3 covers 17 residues. Germline lookup yields CDR1 SGHRS and CDR2 YFSETQ.